Sequencing of this TCR beta chain was carried out in a study of OX40 agonist ivuxolimab in advanced cancers. On the study more broadly: Head and neck, renal cell, melanoma or hepatocellular carcinoma were the cancers that dose-escalation patients had.

CDR3 size: 13 residues. The germline CDR1 and CDR2 sequences are SEHNR and FQNEAQ (reference sequence). After removal of 10 bases from V and 3 bases from J, the junction contained 9 bases not matched to a gene. TCRdb's copy holds only in-frame clones and misses some; the assay was immunoSEQ multiplex PCR. This sample has fewer than 55,000 clones, with 87% found just once. Sequencing was performed on CD4+ or CD8+ T cells sorted from blood, taken in a trial of the OX40 agonist ivuxolimab. The chain has TRBV7-9 and TRBJ2-7; the match to TRBD1 covers 7 bases. The clonotype was recovered from an adult with an advanced solid tumor such as melanoma, head and neck, liver or kidney cancer. In nucleotides, the CDR3 is TGTGCCACCCAGGGGGACATTAGCTACGAGCAGTACTTC. Translating gives CATQGDISYEQYF.